The clone carrying this T cell receptor beta chain was picked up many times. What it binds is unknown. Germline-derived CDR1 and CDR2 are MRHNA and SNTAGT. This CDR3 comprises 15 residues. The V and J ends lost 3 bases and 3 bases respectively, with 12 bases between them. TCRdb re-called the 5' RACE reads through MiXCR, storing one row per CDR3 protein. The sample yields a few hundred thousand distinct CDR3 sequences, about 8.5% seen once. The data stem from a study of identical twins. Study-wide points: Cord blood beta clonotypes that were abundant carried fewer insertions, and memory repertoires showed no such trend.

This same sample was also part of a study on yellow fever vaccine responses in identical twins.

The chain uses TRBV6-4 and TRBJ1-5; D call uncertain. The receptor was isolated from a woman under 30 in good health. Material for sequencing was CD8+ T cells sorted from blood. CDR3 bases: TGTGCCAGCAGTGAGAGGGCAGGAGTCAATCAGCCCCAGCATTTT. Amino acids: CASSERAGVNQPQHF.